Many counts were recorded for the clone carrying this T cell receptor beta chain. This entry belongs to a study of blood T cells in healthy people across ages. This CDR3 spans 17 amino acids. Germline V CDR1 and CDR2: SEHNR, FQNEAQ (reference sequence). The germline V and J ends were trimmed by 2 bases and 0 bases, with 17 bases remaining between them. Then a second PCR, running roughly 7 to 11 cycles, was carried out with a sample-barcoded 5' primer and a J-beta primer mix. Template switching added a 12-random-nucleotide identifier to every cDNA molecule. TCRdb reprocessed the 5' RACE reads with MiXCR, giving one entry per CDR3 protein. The top ten hold under 35% of the sample, which has about 680,000 distinct CDR3 sequences, 49% seen once. Around 10 milliliters of peripheral blood were drawn from each donor.

J is TRBJ2-7 and V is TRBV7-9; D gene unclear. The sequencing input was blood. The receptor was isolated from an older woman in good health. The chain's CDR3 is CASSLPTPRTSSYEQYF. The CDR3 bases are TGTGCCAGCAGCTTACCCACCCCTCGCACGAGCTCCTACGAGCAGTACTTC.